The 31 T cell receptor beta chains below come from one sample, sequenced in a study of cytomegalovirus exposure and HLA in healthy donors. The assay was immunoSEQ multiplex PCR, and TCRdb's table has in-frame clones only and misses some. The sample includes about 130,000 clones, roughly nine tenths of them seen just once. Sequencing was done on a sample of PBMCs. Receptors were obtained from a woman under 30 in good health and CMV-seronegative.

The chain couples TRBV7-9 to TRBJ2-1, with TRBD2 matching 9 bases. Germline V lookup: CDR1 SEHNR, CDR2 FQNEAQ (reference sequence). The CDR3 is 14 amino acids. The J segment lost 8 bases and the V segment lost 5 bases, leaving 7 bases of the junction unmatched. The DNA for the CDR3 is TGTGCCAGCAGCCGAATAGGGACTAGCTATGAGCAGTTCTTC. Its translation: CASSRIGTSYEQFF.

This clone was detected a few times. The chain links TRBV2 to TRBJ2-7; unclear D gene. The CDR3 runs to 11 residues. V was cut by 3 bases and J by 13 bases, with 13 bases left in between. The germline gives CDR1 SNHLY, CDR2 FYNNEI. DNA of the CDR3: TGTGCCAGCAGTGATTCCGCGGCTTCCTACGTC. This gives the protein CASSDSAASYV.

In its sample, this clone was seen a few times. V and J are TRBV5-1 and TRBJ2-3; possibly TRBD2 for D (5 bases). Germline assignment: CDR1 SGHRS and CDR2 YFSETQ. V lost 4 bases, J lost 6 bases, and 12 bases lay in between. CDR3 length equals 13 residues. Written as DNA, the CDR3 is TGCGCCAGCAGCGCTACAATAGCGGATACGCAGTATTTT. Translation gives CASSATIADTQYF.

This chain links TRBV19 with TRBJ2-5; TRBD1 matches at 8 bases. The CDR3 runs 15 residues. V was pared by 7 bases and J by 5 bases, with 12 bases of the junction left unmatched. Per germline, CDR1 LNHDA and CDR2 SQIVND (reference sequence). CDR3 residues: CASTLGTGGLETQYF. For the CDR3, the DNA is TGTGCCAGTACTCTCGGGACAGGAGGATTGGAGACCCAGTACTTC.

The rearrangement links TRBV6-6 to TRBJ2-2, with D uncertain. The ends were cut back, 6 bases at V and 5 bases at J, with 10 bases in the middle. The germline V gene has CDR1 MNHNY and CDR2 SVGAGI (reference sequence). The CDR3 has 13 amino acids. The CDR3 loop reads CASSRSSTGELFF. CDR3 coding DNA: TGTGCCAGCAGCCGGAGTTCGACCGGGGAGCTGTTTTTT.

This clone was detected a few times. The CDR3, as DNA: TGTGCCAGCTCACCAAATCTTTCAGCTAACTATGGCTACACCTTC. Translating it yields CASSPNLSANYGYTF. This chain connects TRBV18 to TRBJ1-2; no reliable D call. The CDR3 has 15 amino acids. CDR1 and CDR2 from the germline V gene are KGHSH and LQKENI. Between the trimmed V and J ends, which lost 2 bases and 0 bases, there was a span of 10 bases.

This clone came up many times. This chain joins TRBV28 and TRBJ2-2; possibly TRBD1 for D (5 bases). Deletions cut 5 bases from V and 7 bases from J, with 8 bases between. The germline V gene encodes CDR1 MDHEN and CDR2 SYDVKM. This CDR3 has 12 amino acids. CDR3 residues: CASSPTGGELFF. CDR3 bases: TGTGCCAGCAGTCCCACAGGCGGGGAGCTGTTTTTT.

The CDR3 reads CASSLAFGGTYNEQFF. The CDR3 coding sequence is TGTGCCAGCAGCCTCGCCTTCGGCGGGACCTACAATGAGCAGTTCTTC. The V gene is TRBV4-2, the J gene TRBJ2-1; a possible D gene is TRBD2 (6 bases). V shed 4 bases and J shed 2 bases, with 15 bases lying between them. CDR3 length equals 16 residues. CDR1 LGHNA and CDR2 YNFKEQ come from the germline V gene.

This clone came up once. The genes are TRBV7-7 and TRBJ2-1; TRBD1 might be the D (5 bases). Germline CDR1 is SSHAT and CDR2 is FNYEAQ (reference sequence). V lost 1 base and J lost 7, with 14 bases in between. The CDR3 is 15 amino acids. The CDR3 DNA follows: TGTGCCAGCAGCTTAGACTGGCAGGGCTTAAATGAGCAGTTCTTC. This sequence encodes CASSLDWQGLNEQFF.

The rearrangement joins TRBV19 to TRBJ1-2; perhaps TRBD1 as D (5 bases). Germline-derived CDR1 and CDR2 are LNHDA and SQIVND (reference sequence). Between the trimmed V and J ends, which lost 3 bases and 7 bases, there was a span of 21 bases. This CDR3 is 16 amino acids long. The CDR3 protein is CASSIPSKEGTGGYTF. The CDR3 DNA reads TGTGCCAGTAGTATCCCTTCCAAGGAAGGGACTGGTGGCTACACCTTC.

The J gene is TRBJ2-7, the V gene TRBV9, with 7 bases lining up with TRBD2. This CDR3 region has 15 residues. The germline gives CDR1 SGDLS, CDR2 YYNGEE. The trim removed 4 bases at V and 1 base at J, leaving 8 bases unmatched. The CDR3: CASSPLGRDSYEQYF. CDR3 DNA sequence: TGTGCCAGCAGCCCGCTGGGGAGGGATTCCTACGAGCAGTACTTC.

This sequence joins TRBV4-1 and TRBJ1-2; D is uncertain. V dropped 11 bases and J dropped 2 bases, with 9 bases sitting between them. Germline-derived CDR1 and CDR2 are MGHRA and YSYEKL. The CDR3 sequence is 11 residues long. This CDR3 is CAVGKNYGYTF. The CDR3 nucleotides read TGCGCCGTCGGGAAAAACTATGGCTACACCTTC.

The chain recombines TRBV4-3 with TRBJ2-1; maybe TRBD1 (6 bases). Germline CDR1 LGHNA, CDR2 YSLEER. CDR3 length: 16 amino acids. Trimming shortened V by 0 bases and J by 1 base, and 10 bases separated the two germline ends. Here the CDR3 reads CASSQDLTGSYNEQFF. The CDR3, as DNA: TGCGCCAGCAGCCAAGACCTAACAGGGTCCTACAATGAGCAGTTCTTC.

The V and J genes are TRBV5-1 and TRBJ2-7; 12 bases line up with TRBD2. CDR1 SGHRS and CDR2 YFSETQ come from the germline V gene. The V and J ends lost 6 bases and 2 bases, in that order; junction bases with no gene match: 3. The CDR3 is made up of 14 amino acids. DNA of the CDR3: TGCGCCAGCAATAGACTAGCGGGAGCCTACGAGCAGTACTTC. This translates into CASNRLAGAYEQYF.

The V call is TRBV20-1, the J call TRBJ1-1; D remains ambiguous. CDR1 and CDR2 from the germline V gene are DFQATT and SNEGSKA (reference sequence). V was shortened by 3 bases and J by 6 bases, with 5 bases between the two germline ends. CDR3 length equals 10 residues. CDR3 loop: CSASTPEAFF. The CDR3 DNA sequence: TGCAGTGCTAGTACTCCTGAAGCTTTCTTT.

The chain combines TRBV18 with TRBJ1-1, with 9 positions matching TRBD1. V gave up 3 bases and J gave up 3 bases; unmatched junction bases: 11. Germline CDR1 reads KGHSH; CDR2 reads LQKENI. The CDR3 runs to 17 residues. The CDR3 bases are TGTGCCAGCTCACCCACTCTATGGACAGGGGAAGACACTGAAGCTTTCTTT. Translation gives CASSPTLWTGEDTEAFF.

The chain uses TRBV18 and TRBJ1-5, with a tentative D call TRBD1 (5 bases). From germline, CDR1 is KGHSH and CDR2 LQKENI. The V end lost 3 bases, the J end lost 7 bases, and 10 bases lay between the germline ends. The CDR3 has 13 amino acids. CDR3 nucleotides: TGTGCCAGCTCACCGGGGGAGGACCAGCCCCAGCATTTT. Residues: CASSPGEDQPQHF.

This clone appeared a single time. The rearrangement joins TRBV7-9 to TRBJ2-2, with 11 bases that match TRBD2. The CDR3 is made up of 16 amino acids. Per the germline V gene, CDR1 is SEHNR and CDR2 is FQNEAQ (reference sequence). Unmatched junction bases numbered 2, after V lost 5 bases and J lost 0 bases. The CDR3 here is CASSKTSGTNTGELFF. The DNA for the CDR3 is TGTGCCAGCAGCAAGACTAGCGGGACGAACACCGGGGAGCTGTTTTTT.

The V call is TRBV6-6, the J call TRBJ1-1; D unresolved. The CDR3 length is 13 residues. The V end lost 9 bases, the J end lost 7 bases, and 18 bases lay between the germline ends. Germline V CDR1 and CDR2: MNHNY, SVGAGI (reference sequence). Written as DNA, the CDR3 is TGTGCCAGTTTAGGCGTCCTCCGGGGTGAAGCTTTCTTT. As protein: CASLGVLRGEAFF.

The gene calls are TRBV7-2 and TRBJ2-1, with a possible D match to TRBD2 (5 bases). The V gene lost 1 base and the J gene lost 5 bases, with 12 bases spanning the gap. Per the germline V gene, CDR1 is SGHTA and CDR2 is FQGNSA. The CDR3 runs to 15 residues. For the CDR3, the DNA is TGTGCCAGCAGCTTAGATGTCGGGAAACACAATGAGCAGTTCTTC. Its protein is CASSLDVGKHNEQFF.

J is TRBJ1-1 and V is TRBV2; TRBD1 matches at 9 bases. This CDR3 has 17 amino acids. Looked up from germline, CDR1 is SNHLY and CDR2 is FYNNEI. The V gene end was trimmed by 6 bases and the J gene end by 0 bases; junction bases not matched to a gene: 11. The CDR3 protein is CASRSQGALDMNTEAFF. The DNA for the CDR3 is TGTGCCAGCAGATCACAGGGGGCCCTCGACATGAACACTGAAGCTTTCTTT. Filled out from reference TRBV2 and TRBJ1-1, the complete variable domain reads EPEVTQTPSHQVTQMGQEVILRCVPISNHLYFYWYRQILGQKVEFLVSFYNNEISEKSEIFDDQFSVERPDGSNFTLKIRSTKLEDSAMYFCASRSQGALDMNTEAFFGQGTRLTVV.

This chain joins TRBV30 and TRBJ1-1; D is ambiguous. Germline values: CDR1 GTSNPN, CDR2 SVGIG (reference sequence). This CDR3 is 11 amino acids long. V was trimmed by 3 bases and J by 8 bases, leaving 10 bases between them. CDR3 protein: CAWSPRSEAFF. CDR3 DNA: TGTGCCTGGAGCCCCAGGTCAGAAGCTTTCTTT.

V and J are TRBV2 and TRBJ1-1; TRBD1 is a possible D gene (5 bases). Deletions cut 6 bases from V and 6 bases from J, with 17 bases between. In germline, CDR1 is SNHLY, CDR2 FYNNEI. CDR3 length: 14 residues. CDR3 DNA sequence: TGTGCCAGCAGAGTCAAGGGGTTGTGGCCTGAAGCTTTCTTT. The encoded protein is CASRVKGLWPEAFF. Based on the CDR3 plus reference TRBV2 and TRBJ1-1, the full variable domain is EPEVTQTPSHQVTQMGQEVILRCVPISNHLYFYWYRQILGQKVEFLVSFYNNEISEKSEIFDDQFSVERPDGSNFTLKIRSTKLEDSAMYFCASRVKGLWPEAFFGQGTRLTVV.

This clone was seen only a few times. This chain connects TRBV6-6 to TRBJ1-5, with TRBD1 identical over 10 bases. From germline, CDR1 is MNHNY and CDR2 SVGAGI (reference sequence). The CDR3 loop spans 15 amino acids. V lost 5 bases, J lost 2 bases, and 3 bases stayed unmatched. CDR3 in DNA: TGTGCCAGCAGTCGACAGGGGGCAGGCAATCAGCCCCAGCATTTT. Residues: CASSRQGAGNQPQHF.

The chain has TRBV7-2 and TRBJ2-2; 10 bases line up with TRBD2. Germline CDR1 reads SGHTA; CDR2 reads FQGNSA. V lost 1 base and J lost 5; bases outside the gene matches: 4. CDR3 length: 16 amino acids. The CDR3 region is CASSLGLAGVTGELFF. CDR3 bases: TGTGCCAGCAGCTTAGGTCTAGCGGGAGTTACCGGGGAGCTGTTTTTT.

Here the CDR3 reads CASSPGAAEQYV. CDR3 sequence (DNA): TGTGCCAGCAGTCCAGGGGCCGCCGAGCAGTACGTC. The rearrangement joins TRBV28 to TRBJ2-7, with D maybe TRBD1 (6 bases). The V and J ends lost 5 bases and 6 bases respectively, with 11 bases between them. The CDR3 spans 12 residues. The germline V gene encodes CDR1 MDHEN and CDR2 SYDVKM.

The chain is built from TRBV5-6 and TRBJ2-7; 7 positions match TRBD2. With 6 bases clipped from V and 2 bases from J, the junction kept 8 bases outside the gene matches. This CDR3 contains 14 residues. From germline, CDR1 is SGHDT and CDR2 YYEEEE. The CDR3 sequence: CASTTLSGTYEQYF. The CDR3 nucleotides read TGTGCCAGCACCACGTTGAGCGGGACCTACGAGCAGTACTTC.

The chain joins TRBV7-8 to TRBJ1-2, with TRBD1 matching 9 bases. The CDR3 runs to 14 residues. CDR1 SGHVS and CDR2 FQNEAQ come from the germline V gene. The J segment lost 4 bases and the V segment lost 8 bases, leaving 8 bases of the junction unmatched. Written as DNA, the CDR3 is TGTGCCAGCGGACGTGGGGGACAGGGCTATGGCTACACCTTC. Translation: CASGRGGQGYGYTF.

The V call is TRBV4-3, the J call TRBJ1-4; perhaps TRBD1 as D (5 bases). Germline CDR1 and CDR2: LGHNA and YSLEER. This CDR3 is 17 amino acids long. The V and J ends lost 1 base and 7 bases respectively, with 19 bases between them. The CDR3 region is CASSQASPGTGGEKLFF. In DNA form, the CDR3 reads TGCGCCAGCAGCCAAGCGTCTCCCGGGACGGGGGGTGAAAAACTGTTTTTT.

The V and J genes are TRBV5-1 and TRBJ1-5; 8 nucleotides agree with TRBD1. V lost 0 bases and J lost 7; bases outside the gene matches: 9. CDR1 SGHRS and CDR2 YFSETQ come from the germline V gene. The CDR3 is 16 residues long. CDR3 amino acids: CASSLDGTGGDQPQHF. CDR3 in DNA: TGCGCCAGCAGCTTGGATGGAACAGGGGGTGACCAGCCCCAGCATTTT.

The chain's CDR3 is CASRNPTGLGYGYTF. CDR3 nucleotides: TGTGCCAGCAGGAACCCGACAGGGTTGGGCTATGGCTACACCTTC. The gene calls are TRBV28 and TRBJ1-2; 7 nucleotides line up with TRBD1. Germline values: CDR1 MDHEN, CDR2 SYDVKM. CDR3 length equals 15 residues. The V segment lost 6 bases and the J segment 4 bases; nucleotides outside the gene matches: 11.